The 8 T cell receptor beta chains in this list originate from one sample, sequenced in a study of T cells in Graves' hyperthyroidism and ophthalmopathy. The investigators amplified TCR beta CDR3 regions from RNA transcripts. HTBI primers were the set used in a first-round RT-PCR of the TCR CDR3. TCRdb ran MiXCR on the multiplex PCR reads and lists one entry per CDR3 protein. The repertoire consists of 470,000 or so distinct CDR3 sequences, with less than 25% occurring once and the leading ten covering around 27%. The sample comprised blood. Receptors were obtained from a man aged 18 to 30 with Graves' hyperthyroidism.

This clonotype was seen ten or more times. This rearrangement joins TRBV12-3 or TRBV12-4 to TRBJ2-5; TRBD2 agrees at 11 bases. The length of the CDR3 is 14 residues. The V gene end was trimmed by 6 bases and the J gene end by 7 bases; junction bases not matched to a gene: 7. CDR3 residues: CASRIAGGLGTQYF. As DNA, the CDR3 is TGTGCCAGCAGAATAGCGGGGGGGCTGGGGACCCAGTACTTC.

This clonotype occurred many times. The rearrangement links TRBV4-1 to TRBJ2-7; D is ambiguous. Trimming removed 2 bases at V and 4 bases at J, with 9 bases between. Germline V gene sequence: CDR1 MGHRA, CDR2 YSYEKL. This CDR3 comprises 13 residues. The CDR3, as DNA: TGCGCCAGCAGCCAAACCCCAGGATACGAGCAGTACTTC. This encodes CASSQTPGYEQYF.

The DNA of the CDR3 is TGCAGCGTTGTAACCTATGGGGAGACCCAGTACTTC. Translated: CSVVTYGETQYF. The chain combines TRBV29-1 with TRBJ2-5; D gene uncertain. With 4 bases removed from V and 5 bases from J, the gap between germline ends came to 11 bases. The germline gives CDR1 SQVTM, CDR2 ANQGSEA. The CDR3 covers 12 residues. The whole variable domain, remainder taken from reference TRBV29-1 and TRBJ2-5, is SAVISQKPSRDICQRGTSLTIQCQVDSQVTMMFWYRQQPGQSLTLIATANQGSEATYESGFVIDKFPISRPNLTFSTLTVSNMSPEDSSIYLCSVVTYGETQYFGPGTRLLVL.

This clonotype was seen at least ten times. V and J are TRBV11-2 and TRBJ2-7, with D perhaps TRBD1 (5 bases). The V and J ends lost 0 bases and 1 base respectively, with 19 bases between them. The CDR3 covers 18 residues. The germline V gene has CDR1 SGHAT and CDR2 FQNNGV. The CDR3 coding sequence is TGTGCCAGCAGCTTAGACCCCGGACATGGAACAGTTTCCTACGAGCAGTACTTC. It codes for CASSLDPGHGTVSYEQYF. The full variable domain, its missing parts supplied by reference TRBV11-2 and TRBJ2-7, is EAGVAQSPRYKIIEKRQSVAFWCNPISGHATLYWYQQILGQGPKLLIQFQNNGVVDDSQLPKDRFSAERLKGVDSTLKIQPAKLEDSAVYLCASSLDPGHGTVSYEQYFGPGTRLTVT.

CDR3 nucleotides: TGTGCCACCGGATGGGGGGGTTCCCTCAACGAGCAGTACTTC. Translating it yields CATGWGGSLNEQYF. The rearrangement uses TRBV28 and TRBJ2-7, with 7 bases aligning to TRBD2. The CDR3 is made up of 14 amino acids. The V gene end was trimmed by 10 bases and the J gene end by 5 bases; junction bases not matched to a gene: 14. Germline loops: CDR1 MDHEN, CDR2 SYDVKM.

The genes are TRBV4-1 and TRBJ1-1; tentative D call: TRBD1 (5 bases). CDR3 length equals 14 residues. Germline values: CDR1 MGHRA, CDR2 YSYEKL. V was cut by 4 bases and J by 4 bases, with 13 bases left in between. CDR3 in amino acids: CASSLRVGATEAFF. The CDR3 nucleotides are TGCGCCAGCAGCCTCAGGGTCGGGGCCACTGAAGCTTTCTTT.

The chain has TRBV6-1 and TRBJ1-5, with D maybe TRBD1 (6 bases). The germline V gene encodes CDR1 MNHNS and CDR2 SASEGT. This CDR3 has 16 residues. V was clipped by 6 bases and J by 0 bases, with 15 bases between them. In DNA form, the CDR3 reads TGTGCCAGCAGCTCCAAGAAGACAGGTAGCAATCAGCCCCAGCATTTT. Amino acid sequence: CASSSKKTGSNQPQHF.

The V and J genes are TRBV5-6 and TRBJ2-7, with 11 bases matching TRBD2. Germline lookup yields CDR1 SGHDT and CDR2 YYEEEE. The CDR3 runs 15 residues. V dropped 3 bases and J dropped 3; count of bases not matched to a gene: 5. CDR3 nucleotide sequence: TGTGCCAGCAGCTACGGGACTAGCGGATACTACGAGCAGTACTTC. Amino acid sequence: CASSYGTSGYYEQYF.